The next 23 T cell receptor beta chains were all read from a single sample in a study of T cell responses to AZD1222 COVID-19 vaccine. Sequencing used immunoSEQ multiplex PCR; TCRdb keeps in-frame clones, though not all of them. The repertoire includes about 110,000 clones, about 92% of them detected once, and over 3% sits in the top ten. The source material was peripheral blood, sampled on day 0 of MenACWY control vaccination. Source of these receptors: an adult in good health.

The V call is TRBV28, the J call TRBJ1-4, with D possibly being TRBD1 (6 bases). The germline CDR1 and CDR2 sequences are MDHEN and SYDVKM. Trimming removed 2 bases at V and 8 bases at J, with 12 bases between. The CDR3 totals 14 residues. The chain's CDR3 is CASSLTGYSEKLFF. CDR3 in DNA: TGTGCCAGCAGTTTAACAGGGTACTCGGAAAAACTGTTTTTT.

The rearrangement uses TRBV5-4 and TRBJ1-6; possibly TRBD1 for D (5 bases). With 3 bases removed from V and 4 bases from J, the gap between germline ends came to 8 bases. The germline V gene has CDR1 SGHNT and CDR2 YYREEE (reference sequence). The CDR3 totals 14 residues. The CDR3 nucleotides are TGTGCCAGCAGCTGGGACCATTATAATTCACCCCTCCACTTT. Protein: CASSWDHYNSPLHF.

J is TRBJ1-6 and V is TRBV3-1 (or the pseudogene TRBV3-2), with 9 positions matching TRBD1. This CDR3 is 15 amino acids long. V was pared by 6 bases and J by 7 bases, with 7 bases of the junction left unmatched. Germline V lookup: CDR1 LGHDT, CDR2 YNNKEL (reference sequence). The CDR3 reads CASSRWGTGNSPLHF. The CDR3 DNA reads as TGTGCCAGCAGTCGATGGGGGACAGGGAATTCACCCCTCCACTTT.

The chain links TRBV7-2 to TRBJ1-5, with 7 positions matching TRBD1. Germline V gene lookup returns CDR1 SGHTA and CDR2 FQGNSA. The junction had 5 bases not matched to a gene; V was cut back by 5 bases and J by 7 bases. This CDR3 has 13 amino acids. CDR3 sequence: CASSMDRFQPQHF. CDR3 DNA: TGTGCCAGCAGCATGGACAGGTTCCAGCCCCAGCATTTT.

The chain couples TRBV4-2 to TRBJ1-4; D remains ambiguous. V lost 0 bases and J 7 bases, leaving 9 bases between the germline ends. This CDR3 contains 14 residues. Germline V gene sequence: CDR1 LGHNA, CDR2 YNFKEQ. The CDR3 sequence is CASSQDRTAEKLFF. The CDR3 nucleotides are TGTGCCAGCAGCCAAGACCGGACGGCTGAAAAACTGTTTTTT.

The V gene is TRBV24-1, the J gene TRBJ2-3, with D hard to call. CDR1 and CDR2 (germline): KGHDR, SFDVKD. Trimming removed 2 bases from V and 5 bases from J, with 13 bases in between. The CDR3 loop spans 15 amino acids. In DNA, the CDR3 is TGTGCCACCAGTGATTCAGGATTTGGGATAGATACGCAGTATTTT. It codes for CATSDSGFGIDTQYF.

This chain uses TRBV7-9 with TRBJ2-5; D unresolved. The germline gives CDR1 SEHNR, CDR2 FQNEAQ (reference sequence). Trimming took off 2 bases at V and 1 base at J, with 14 bases between the two ends. The CDR3 consists of 16 residues. The DNA of the CDR3 is TGTGCCAGCAGCTTACCCAACAGTCCCACCCAAGAGACCCAGTACTTC. It specifies CASSLPNSPTQETQYF.

This chain uses TRBV23-1 with TRBJ2-7; unclear D gene. TRBV23-1 is identified as an open reading frame with a role that is uncertain. The CDR3 consists of 15 residues. The V and J ends lost 2 bases and 0 bases respectively, with 11 bases between them. For the CDR3, the DNA is TGCGCCAGCAGTCAAACACAACAAAACTCCTACGAGCAGTACTTC. Its protein product is CASSQTQQNSYEQYF.

The chain carries TRBV2 and TRBJ2-1; perhaps TRBD2 as D (6 bases). The V end was cut by 3 bases, the J end by 5 bases, with 17 bases between. The CDR3 has 16 residues. Germline assignment: CDR1 SNHLY and CDR2 FYNNEI. CDR3 nucleotide sequence: TGTGCCAGCAGTGATGGAGTGGGACTGGGACACAATGAGCAGTTCTTC. This codes for CASSDGVGLGHNEQFF. Supplemented by reference TRBV2 and TRBJ2-1, the full variable domain reads EPEVTQTPSHQVTQMGQEVILRCVPISNHLYFYWYRQILGQKVEFLVSFYNNEISEKSEIFDDQFSVERPDGSNFTLKIRSTKLEDSAMYFCASSDGVGLGHNEQFFGPGTRLTVL.

The chain recombines TRBV29-1 with TRBJ1-2; TRBD1 matches 9 bases. Germline CDR1 reads SQVTM; CDR2 reads ANQGSEA. The CDR3 extends over 13 amino acids. V trimming: 6 bases; J trimming: 8 bases; junction bases outside the gene matches: 10. CDR3 in DNA: TGCAGCGTATCCGGGACAGGGAATGGAGGCTACACCTTC. Its translation is CSVSGTGNGGYTF.

The gene calls are TRBV6-5 and TRBJ1-3; TRBD1 is a possible D gene (5 bases). This CDR3 is built from 14 residues. CDR1 is MNHEY and CDR2 is SVGAGI in the germline V gene. The V end was cut by 6 bases, the J end by 3 bases, with 12 bases between. CDR3: CASSPPRDGNTIYF. The CDR3 DNA sequence: TGTGCCAGCAGCCCGCCCAGGGATGGAAACACCATATATTTT.

To note about this clone: Other DNA sequences in the sample encode the same CDR3. V and J are TRBV29-1 and TRBJ2-5; the match to TRBD2 covers 11 bases. The V segment lost 6 bases and the J segment 4 bases; nucleotides outside the gene matches: 7. CDR1 is SQVTM and CDR2 is ANQGSEA in the germline V gene. This CDR3 has 14 residues. The CDR3 region has the DNA TGCAGCGTGGGGCTAGCGGGGGGCCGAGAGACCCAGTACTTC. Translating it yields CSVGLAGGRETQYF. The full variable domain, completed using reference TRBV29-1 and TRBJ2-5, is SAVISQKPSRDICQRGTSLTIQCQVDSQVTMMFWYRQQPGQSLTLIATANQGSEATYESGFVIDKFPISRPNLTFSTLTVSNMSPEDSSIYLCSVGLAGGRETQYFGPGTRLLVL.

V is TRBV30 and J is TRBJ1-5, with a weak D call TRBD1 (5 bases). Germline V gene data show CDR1 as GTSNPN and CDR2 as SVGIG (reference sequence). The CDR3 runs 13 residues. V was trimmed by 7 bases and J by 2 bases, leaving 12 bases between them. CDR3 amino acids: CALSGGGNQPQHF. The CDR3, as DNA: TGTGCCTTATCGGGGGGTGGCAATCAGCCCCAGCATTTT.

The chain has TRBV30 and TRBJ1-5, with D uncertain. This CDR3 contains 12 residues. The germline CDR1 and CDR2 sequences are GTSNPN and SVGIG (reference sequence). The germline V and J ends were trimmed by 8 bases and 5 bases, with 13 bases remaining between them. The CDR3 protein is CAAEDRDQPQHF. In DNA, the CDR3 is TGTGCCGCCGAAGACCGGGATCAGCCCCAGCATTTT.

The rearrangement links TRBV3-1 (or the pseudogene TRBV3-2) to TRBJ1-6; a possible D gene is TRBD1 (6 bases). CDR3 length equals 13 residues. The V gene's germline CDR1 is LGHDT and CDR2 YNNKEL (reference sequence). Trimming removed 3 bases at V and 17 bases at J, with 17 bases between. The CDR3 DNA reads TGTGCCAGCAGCCAGGGCGGGGGCCCGCAGTTCCACTTT. It encodes CASSQGGGPQFHF.

This chain connects TRBV9 to TRBJ2-2, with unresolved D. With 4 bases removed from V and 6 bases from J, the gap between germline ends came to 10 bases. Germline CDR1 is SGDLS and CDR2 is YYNGEE. The CDR3 contains 13 residues. The CDR3 DNA reads as TGTGCCAGCAGCAGCCTCGCACCCGGGGAGCTGTTTTTT. Its translation: CASSSLAPGELFF. The variable domain in full, completed from reference TRBV9 and TRBJ2-2, reads DSGVTQTPKHLITATGQRVTLRCSPRSGDLSVYWYQQSLDQGLQFLIQYYNGEERAKGNILERFSAQQFPDLHSELNLSSLELGDSALYFCASSSLAPGELFFGEGSRLTVL.

The V gene is TRBV6-5, the J gene TRBJ1-1; TRBD1 agrees at 8 bases. J gave up 0 bases and V 6 bases, and 6 bases lay outside the gene matches. The CDR3 is 15 residues long. The germline V gene encodes CDR1 MNHEY and CDR2 SVGAGI. Written as DNA, the CDR3 is TGTGCCAGCAGACTGGACAGGGTAATGAACACTGAAGCTTTCTTT. Protein: CASRLDRVMNTEAFF.

This clone was seen once. The V and J genes are TRBV3-1 (or the pseudogene TRBV3-2) and TRBJ1-5; the D gene is possibly TRBD1 (5 bases). The germline V gene has CDR1 LGHDT and CDR2 YNNKEL (reference sequence). V lost 1 base to trimming and J lost 3 bases, with 10 bases between them. CDR3 size: 15 residues. For the CDR3, the DNA is TGTGCCAGCAGCCAAGTTGCAGGGTCCAATCAGCCCCAGCATTTT. Amino acids: CASSQVAGSNQPQHF.

This rearrangement joins TRBV21-1 to TRBJ1-4. TRBV21-1 is shown as a pseudogene. This CDR3 comprises 13 residues. The CDR3 sequence: CASSKAVWEKLFF. The CDR3 DNA reads as TGTGCCAGCAGCAAAGCGGTTTGGGAAAAACTGTTTTTT.

The CDR3 region is CASSYSATSGANVLTF. The CDR3, as DNA: TGTGCCAGCAGTTACTCGGCCACCTCTGGGGCCAACGTCCTGACTTTC. The V gene is TRBV6-5, the J gene TRBJ2-6; no clear D gene. The V and J ends lost 0 bases and 0 bases respectively, with 6 bases between them. The CDR3 consists of 16 residues. Germline assignment: CDR1 MNHEY and CDR2 SVGAGI.

In its sample, this clone was seen once. This sequence joins TRBV5-1 and TRBJ2-1; 9 bases agree with TRBD1. The CDR3 totals 17 residues. The V gene end was trimmed by 6 bases and the J gene end by 5 bases; junction bases not matched to a gene: 15. The germline CDR1 and CDR2 sequences are SGHRS and YFSETQ. The CDR3, as DNA: TGCGCCAGCACCCAGGGAGGGACAGGGCTGAGGGACAATGAGCAGTTCTTC. The encoded protein is CASTQGGTGLRDNEQFF.

V gene TRBV5-4 combines with J gene TRBJ2-5; TRBD1 might be the D (6 bases). CDR1 is SGHNT and CDR2 is YYREEE in the germline V gene (reference sequence). The CDR3 has 13 amino acids. The germline V and J ends were trimmed by 0 bases and 7 bases, with 10 bases remaining between them. As DNA, the CDR3 is TGTGCCAGCAGCTTGGCAGGGGTTACGACCCAGTACTTC. Encoded protein: CASSLAGVTTQYF.

This clone was recorded a few times. The chain carries TRBV27 and TRBJ2-7, with a tentative D call TRBD2 (6 bases). Germline V gene lookup returns CDR1 MNHEY and CDR2 SMNVEV (reference sequence). This CDR3 region has 15 residues. V was shortened by 6 bases and J by 0 bases, with 15 bases between the two germline ends. CDR3 loop: CASSTSAGHSYEQYF. DNA of the CDR3: TGTGCCAGCAGCACTTCTGCGGGGCACTCCTACGAGCAGTACTTC.